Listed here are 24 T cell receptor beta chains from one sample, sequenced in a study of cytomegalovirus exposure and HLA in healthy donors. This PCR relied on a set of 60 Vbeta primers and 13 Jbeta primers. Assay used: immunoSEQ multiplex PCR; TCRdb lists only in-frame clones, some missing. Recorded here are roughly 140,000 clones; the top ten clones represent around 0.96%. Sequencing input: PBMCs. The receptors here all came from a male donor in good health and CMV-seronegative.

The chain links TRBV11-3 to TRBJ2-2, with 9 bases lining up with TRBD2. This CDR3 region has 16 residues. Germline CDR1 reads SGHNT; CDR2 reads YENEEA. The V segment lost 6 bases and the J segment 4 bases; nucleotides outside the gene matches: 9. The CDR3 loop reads CASSPIAGVSTGELFF. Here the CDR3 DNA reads TGTGCCAGCAGTCCTATAGCGGGAGTAAGCACCGGGGAGCTGTTTTTT.

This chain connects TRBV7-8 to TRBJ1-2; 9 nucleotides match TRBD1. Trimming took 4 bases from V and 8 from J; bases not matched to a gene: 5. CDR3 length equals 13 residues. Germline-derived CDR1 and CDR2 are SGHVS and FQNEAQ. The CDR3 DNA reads TGTGCCAGCAGCTGGGACAGGGCCCAGGGCTACACCTTC. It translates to CASSWDRAQGYTF.

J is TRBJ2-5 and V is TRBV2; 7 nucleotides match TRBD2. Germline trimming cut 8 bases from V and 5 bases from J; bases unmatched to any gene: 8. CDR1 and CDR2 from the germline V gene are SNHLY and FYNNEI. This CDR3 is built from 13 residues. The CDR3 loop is CASRSGAGETQYF. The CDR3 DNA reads TGTGCCAGCCGAAGCGGGGCTGGGGAGACCCAGTACTTC.

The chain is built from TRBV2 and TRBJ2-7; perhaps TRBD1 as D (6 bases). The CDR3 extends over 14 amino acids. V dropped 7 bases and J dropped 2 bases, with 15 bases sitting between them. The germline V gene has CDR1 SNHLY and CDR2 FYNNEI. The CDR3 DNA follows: TGTGCCAGCACCGCAGACAGGTTAACCTACGAGCAGTACTTC. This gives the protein CASTADRLTYEQYF.

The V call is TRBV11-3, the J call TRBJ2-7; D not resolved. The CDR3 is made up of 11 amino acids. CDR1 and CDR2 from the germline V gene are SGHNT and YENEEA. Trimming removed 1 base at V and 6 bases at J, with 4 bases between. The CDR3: CASSLAVEQYF. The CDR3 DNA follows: TGTGCCAGCAGCTTAGCAGTCGAGCAGTACTTC.

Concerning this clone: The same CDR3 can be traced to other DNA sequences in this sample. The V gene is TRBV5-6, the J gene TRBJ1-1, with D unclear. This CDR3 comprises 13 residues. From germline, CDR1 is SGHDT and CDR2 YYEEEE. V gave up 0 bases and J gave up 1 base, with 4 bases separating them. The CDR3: CASSLAGNTEAFF. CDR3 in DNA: TGTGCCAGCAGCTTGGCGGGGAACACTGAAGCTTTCTTT.

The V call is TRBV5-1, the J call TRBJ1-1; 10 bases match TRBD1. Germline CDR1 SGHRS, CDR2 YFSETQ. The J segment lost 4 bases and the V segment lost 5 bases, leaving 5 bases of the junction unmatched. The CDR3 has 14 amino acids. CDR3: CASSRDRGSTEAFF. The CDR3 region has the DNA TGCGCCAGCAGTCGGGACAGGGGCTCCACTGAAGCTTTCTTT.

The CDR3 loop is CASSLASGKGGWNTEAFF. The CDR3 DNA reads as TGTGCCAGCAGCTTAGCATCGGGGAAAGGCGGTTGGAACACTGAAGCTTTCTTT. This rearrangement joins TRBV7-9 to TRBJ1-1; D remains unclear. The V and J ends lost 0 bases and 1 base respectively, with 18 bases between them. The germline V gene has CDR1 SEHNR and CDR2 FQNEAQ (reference sequence). The CDR3 is made up of 18 amino acids.

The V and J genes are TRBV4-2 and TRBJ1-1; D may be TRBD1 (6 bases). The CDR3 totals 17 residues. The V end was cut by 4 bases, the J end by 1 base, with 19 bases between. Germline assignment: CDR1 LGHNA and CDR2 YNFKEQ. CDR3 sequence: CASSPRVSQGRNTEAFF. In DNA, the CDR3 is TGTGCCAGCAGCCCCCGGGTTTCGCAGGGGCGGAACACTGAAGCTTTCTTT.

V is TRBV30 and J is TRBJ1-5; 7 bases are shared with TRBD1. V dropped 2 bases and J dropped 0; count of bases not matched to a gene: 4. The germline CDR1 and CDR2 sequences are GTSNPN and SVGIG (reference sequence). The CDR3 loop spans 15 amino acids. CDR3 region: CAWSPGQHSNQPQHF. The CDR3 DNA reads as TGTGCCTGGAGTCCGGGACAGCATAGCAATCAGCCCCAGCATTTT.

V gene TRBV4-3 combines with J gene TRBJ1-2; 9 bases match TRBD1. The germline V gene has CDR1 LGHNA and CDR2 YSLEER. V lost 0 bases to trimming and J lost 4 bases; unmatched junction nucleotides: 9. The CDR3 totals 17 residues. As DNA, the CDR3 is TGCGCCAGCAGCCAAGATCTTGCCGGGACAGGGAGCTATGGCTACACCTTC. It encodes CASSQDLAGTGSYGYTF.

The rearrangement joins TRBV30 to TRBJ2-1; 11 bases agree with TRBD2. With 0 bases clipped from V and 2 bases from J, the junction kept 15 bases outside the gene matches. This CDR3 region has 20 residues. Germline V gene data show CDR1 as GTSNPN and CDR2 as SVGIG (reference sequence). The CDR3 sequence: CAWSVQYGGASGGTYNEQFF. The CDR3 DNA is TGTGCCTGGAGTGTACAGTATGGAGGGGCTAGCGGGGGGACCTACAATGAGCAGTTCTTC.

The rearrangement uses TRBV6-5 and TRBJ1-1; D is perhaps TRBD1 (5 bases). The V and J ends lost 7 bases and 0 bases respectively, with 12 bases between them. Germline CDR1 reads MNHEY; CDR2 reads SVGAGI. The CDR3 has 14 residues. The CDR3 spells CASTKTALNTEAFF. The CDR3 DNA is TGTGCCAGCACGAAGACAGCACTGAACACTGAAGCTTTCTTT.

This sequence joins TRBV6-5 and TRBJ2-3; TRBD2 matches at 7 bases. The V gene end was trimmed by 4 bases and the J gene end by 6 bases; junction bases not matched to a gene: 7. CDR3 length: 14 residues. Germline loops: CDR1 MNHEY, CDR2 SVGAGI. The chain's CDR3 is CASSSPRGVDTQYF. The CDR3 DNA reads TGTGCCAGCAGTTCTCCCCGGGGGGTGGATACGCAGTATTTT.

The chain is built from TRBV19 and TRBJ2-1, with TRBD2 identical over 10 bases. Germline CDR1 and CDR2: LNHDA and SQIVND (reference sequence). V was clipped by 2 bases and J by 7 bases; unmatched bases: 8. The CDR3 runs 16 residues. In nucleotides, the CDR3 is TGTGCCAGTAGTATACGTACGTTAGCGGGAGGTAATGAGCAGTTCTTC. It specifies CASSIRTLAGGNEQFF. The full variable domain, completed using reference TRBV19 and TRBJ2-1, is DGGITQSPKYLFRKEGQNVTLSCEQNLNHDAMYWYRQDPGQGLRLIYYSQIVNDFQKGDIAEGYSVSREKKESFPLTVTSAQKNPTAFYLCASSIRTLAGGNEQFFGPGTRLTVL.

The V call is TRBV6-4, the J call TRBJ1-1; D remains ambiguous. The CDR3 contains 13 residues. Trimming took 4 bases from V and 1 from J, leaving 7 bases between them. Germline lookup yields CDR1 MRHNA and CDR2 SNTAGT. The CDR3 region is CASSVEENTEAFF. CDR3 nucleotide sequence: TGTGCCAGCAGTGTAGAGGAGAACACTGAAGCTTTCTTT.

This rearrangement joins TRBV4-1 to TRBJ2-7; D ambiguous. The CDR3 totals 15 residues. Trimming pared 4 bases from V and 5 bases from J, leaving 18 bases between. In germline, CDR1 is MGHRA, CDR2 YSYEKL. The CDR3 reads CASSLPDSPPDEQYF. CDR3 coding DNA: TGCGCCAGCAGCCTACCTGATAGCCCCCCGGACGAGCAGTACTTC.

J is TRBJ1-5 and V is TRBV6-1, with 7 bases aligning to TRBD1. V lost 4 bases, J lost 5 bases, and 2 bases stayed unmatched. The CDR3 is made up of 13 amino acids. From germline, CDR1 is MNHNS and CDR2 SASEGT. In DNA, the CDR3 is TGTGCCAGCAGTGTTGACAGGGATCAGCCCCAGCATTTT. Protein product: CASSVDRDQPQHF.

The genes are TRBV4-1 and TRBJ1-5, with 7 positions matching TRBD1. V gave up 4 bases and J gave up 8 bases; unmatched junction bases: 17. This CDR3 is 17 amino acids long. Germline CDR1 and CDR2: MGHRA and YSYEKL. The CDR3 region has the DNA TGCGCCAGCAGCCCGTCCCCAGAGGGGGCGCCTCGGAAGCCCCAGCATTTT. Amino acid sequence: CASSPSPEGAPRKPQHF.

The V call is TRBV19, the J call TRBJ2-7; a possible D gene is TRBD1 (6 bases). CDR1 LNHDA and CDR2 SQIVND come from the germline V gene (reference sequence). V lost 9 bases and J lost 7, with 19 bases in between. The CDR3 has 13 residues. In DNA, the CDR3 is TGTGCCAGCTCCCGGACAGTCCGGGATGAGCAGTACTTC. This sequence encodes CASSRTVRDEQYF. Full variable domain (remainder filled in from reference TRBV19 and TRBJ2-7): DGGITQSPKYLFRKEGQNVTLSCEQNLNHDAMYWYRQDPGQGLRLIYYSQIVNDFQKGDIAEGYSVSREKKESFPLTVTSAQKNPTAFYLCASSRTVRDEQYFGPGTRLTVT.

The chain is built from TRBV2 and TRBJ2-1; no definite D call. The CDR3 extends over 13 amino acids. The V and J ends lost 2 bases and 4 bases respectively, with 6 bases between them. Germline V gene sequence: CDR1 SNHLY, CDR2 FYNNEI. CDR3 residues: CASSENQYNEQFF. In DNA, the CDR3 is TGTGCCAGCAGTGAAAACCAGTACAATGAGCAGTTCTTC.

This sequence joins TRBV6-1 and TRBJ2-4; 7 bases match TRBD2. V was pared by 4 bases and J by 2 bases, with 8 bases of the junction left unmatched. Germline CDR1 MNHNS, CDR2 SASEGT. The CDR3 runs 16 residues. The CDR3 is CASSGGVAGTKNIQYF. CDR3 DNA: TGTGCCAGCAGTGGAGGGGTAGCGGGTACCAAAAACATTCAGTACTTC.

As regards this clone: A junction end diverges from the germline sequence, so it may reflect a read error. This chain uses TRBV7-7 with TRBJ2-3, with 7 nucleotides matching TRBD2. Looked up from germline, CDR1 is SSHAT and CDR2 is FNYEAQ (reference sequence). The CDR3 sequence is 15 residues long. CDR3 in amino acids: CASSSSGLSTDTQYF. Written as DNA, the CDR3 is TGTGCTAGCAGTTCTAGCGGACTTTCCACAGATACGCAGTATTTT. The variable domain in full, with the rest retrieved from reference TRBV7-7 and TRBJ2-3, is GAGVSQSPRYKVTKRGQDVTLRCDPISSHATLYWYQQALGQGPEFLTYFNYEAQPDKSGLPSDRFSAERPEGSISTLTIQRTEQRDSAMYRCASSSSGLSTDTQYFGPGTRLTVL.

The chain's CDR3 is CASSPTRGTYEQYF. CDR3 nucleotides: TGTGCCAGCTCACCAACGCGGGGGACTTACGAGCAGTACTTC. The gene calls are TRBV18 and TRBJ2-5; 7 bases align to TRBD2. The J call may not be correct, given that the DNA end is closer to TRBJ2-7. Germline values: CDR1 KGHSH, CDR2 LQKENI. The CDR3 is 14 amino acids.